A single sample is the source of the 20 T cell receptor beta chains below, sequenced in a study of T cell responses to AZD1222 COVID-19 vaccine. Clones were sequenced by immunoSEQ multiplex PCR, and TCRdb holds only the in-frame ones, with some missing. The table lists about 130,000 clones, over 65% of them singletons. The sequencing here drew on peripheral blood, taken on day 0 of AZD1222 vaccination. All receptors come from an adult in good health.

Concerning this clone itself: This sample also contains other DNA sequences that code for the same CDR3. V is TRBV6-5 and J is TRBJ1-4, with D uncertain. Between the trimmed V and J ends, which lost 6 bases and 5 bases, there was a span of 7 bases. Germline lookup yields CDR1 MNHEY and CDR2 SVGAGI. This CDR3 is built from 12 residues. For the CDR3, the DNA is TGTGCCAGCAGGAGCCCAAATGAAAAACTGTTTTTT. Translating gives CASRSPNEKLFF.

This chain links TRBV5-1 with TRBJ1-3, with TRBD1 matching 7 bases. Germline values: CDR1 SGHRS, CDR2 YFSETQ. The CDR3 spans 16 residues. Trimming cost V 1 base and J 0 bases; bases outside gene matches: 4. CDR3 residues: CASSLTGANSGNTIYF. The DNA for the CDR3 is TGCGCCAGCAGCTTGACAGGGGCGAACTCTGGAAACACCATATATTTT.

The chain combines TRBV5-1 with TRBJ1-1; D is undetermined. Trimming took 4 bases from V and 1 from J, leaving 14 bases between them. CDR1 and CDR2 from the germline V gene are SGHRS and YFSETQ. The CDR3 consists of 15 residues. The CDR3 protein is CASSDPGLRNTEAFF. Here the CDR3 DNA reads TGCGCCAGCAGCGATCCTGGACTTCGGAACACTGAAGCTTTCTTT.

The chain recombines TRBV19 with TRBJ2-1, with D unclear. Germline V CDR1 and CDR2: LNHDA, SQIVND (reference sequence). V was cut by 4 bases and J by 0 bases, with 16 bases left in between. The CDR3 consists of 17 residues. For the CDR3, the DNA is TGTGCCAGTAGTAGAAAAGGACCCCAAGTCTCCTACAATGAGCAGTTCTTC. This sequence encodes CASSRKGPQVSYNEQFF.

The rearrangement joins TRBV19 to TRBJ2-7; maybe TRBD2 (6 bases). The germline gives CDR1 LNHDA, CDR2 SQIVND (reference sequence). The CDR3 length is 16 residues. With 6 bases removed from V and 3 bases from J, the gap between germline ends came to 21 bases. CDR3 sequence reads: CASSRDSGGPLYEQYF. CDR3 DNA: TGTGCCAGTAGCCGGGACTCTGGGGGTCCCCTCTACGAGCAGTACTTC.

The J gene is TRBJ1-6, the V gene TRBV6-1; possibly TRBD1 for D (6 bases). This CDR3 has 14 amino acids. Trimming left V 1 base short and J 14 bases short, with 15 bases between. The germline V gene encodes CDR1 MNHNS and CDR2 SASEGT. As DNA, the CDR3 is TGTGCCAGCAGTGAAGGTCAGGGGAGCTGGGCCCTCCACTTT. It codes for CASSEGQGSWALHF.

The CDR3 is CASSSYVERAGFSYEQYF. The CDR3 DNA is TGTGCCAGCAGCTCATACGTCGAACGAGCGGGTTTCTCCTACGAGCAGTACTTC. The V and J genes are TRBV5-4 and TRBJ2-7; weak D call: TRBD2 (6 bases). The CDR3 is 18 amino acids. CDR1 SGHNT and CDR2 YYREEE come from the germline V gene (reference sequence). V was pared by 3 bases and J by 0 bases, with 22 bases between.

This clone showed up just a few times. The chain uses TRBV15 and TRBJ1-1, with D uncertain. The CDR3 has 15 residues. Germline lookup yields CDR1 LNHNV and CDR2 YYDKDF (reference sequence). The germline V and J ends were trimmed by 6 bases and 0 bases, with 14 bases remaining between them. The chain's CDR3 is CATRPSREVNTEAFF. The CDR3, as DNA: TGTGCCACCAGGCCGAGTAGGGAGGTGAACACTGAAGCTTTCTTT. Full variable domain (outside the CDR3, taken from reference TRBV15 and TRBJ1-1): DAMVIQNPRYQVTQFGKPVTLSCSQTLNHNVMYWYQQKSSQAPKLLFHYYDKDFNNEADTPDNFQSRRPNTSFCFLDIRSPGLGDTAMYLCATRPSREVNTEAFFGQGTRLTVV.

The V and J genes are TRBV4-1 and TRBJ1-4; 7 bases are a match to TRBD1. Germline V lookup: CDR1 MGHRA, CDR2 YSYEKL. The V gene end was trimmed by 3 bases and the J gene end by 3 bases; junction bases not matched to a gene: 7. This CDR3 contains 16 residues. CDR3 in DNA: TGCGCCAGCAGCCAGGCTCAGGGGGTATCTAATGAAAAACTGTTTTTT. Its protein product is CASSQAQGVSNEKLFF.

This chain joins TRBV6-1 and TRBJ1-4; D possibly corresponds to TRBD1 (5 bases). Trimming stripped 3 bases from V and 4 bases from J, with 12 bases between. This CDR3 comprises 15 residues. Germline V lookup: CDR1 MNHNS, CDR2 SASEGT. This CDR3 reads CASSDGDRYNEKLFF. The DNA of the CDR3 is TGTGCCAGCAGTGACGGCGACAGATATAATGAAAAACTGTTTTTT.

This chain connects TRBV2 to TRBJ1-2, with no clear D. Looked up from germline, CDR1 is SNHLY and CDR2 is FYNNEI. The CDR3 is made up of 10 amino acids. Trimming left V 10 bases short and J 5 bases short, with 8 bases between. The CDR3: CATGEYGYTF. For the CDR3, the DNA is TGTGCCACCGGAGAGTATGGCTACACCTTC.

A single count supports this clone. The chain joins TRBV28 to TRBJ1-1; 7 positions match TRBD1. There are 15 residues in the CDR3. The germline V gene has CDR1 MDHEN and CDR2 SYDVKM. Trimming took 1 base from V and 4 from J; bases not matched to a gene: 6. In DNA form, the CDR3 reads TGTGCCAGCAGTTTATCAGGGGGTAGGGGCACTGAAGCTTTCTTT. It encodes CASSLSGGRGTEAFF.

The V gene is TRBV7-3, the J gene TRBJ2-1; 7 bases are a match to TRBD1. The J segment lost 7 bases and the V segment lost 6 bases, leaving 9 bases of the junction unmatched. CDR3 length equals 14 residues. CDR1 is SGHTA and CDR2 is FQGTGA in the germline V gene. The CDR3 DNA sequence: TGTGCCAGCAGTCAAAGGGGCAGGGGGAATGAGCAGTTCTTC. It is translated as CASSQRGRGNEQFF.

The chain carries TRBV5-1 and TRBJ2-5; D may correspond to TRBD1 or TRBD2 (7 bases each). Germline V gene lookup returns CDR1 SGHRS and CDR2 YFSETQ. V was trimmed by 8 bases and J by 7 bases, leaving 18 bases between them. There are 13 residues in the CDR3. CDR3 amino acids: CASEPTGRGTQYF. CDR3 nucleotides: TGCGCCAGTGAACCGACAGGGAGGGGGACCCAGTACTTC.

The chain joins TRBV5-6 to TRBJ1-5; possible D gene TRBD1, 6 bases. The CDR3 runs 15 residues. Trimming took 0 bases from V and 1 from J, leaving 8 bases between them. From germline, CDR1 is SGHDT and CDR2 YYEEEE. CDR3 region: CASSLGQVSNQPQHF. The CDR3 region has the DNA TGTGCCAGCAGCTTGGGACAGGTCAGCAATCAGCCCCAGCATTTT.

The chain joins TRBV5-1 to TRBJ1-1; tentatively, D is TRBD1 (6 bases). Trimming pared 8 bases from V and 2 bases from J, leaving 16 bases between. The CDR3 runs to 14 residues. Germline-derived CDR1 and CDR2 are SGHRS and YFSETQ. CDR3 in amino acids: CASSDRLFNTEAFF. CDR3 in DNA: TGCGCCAGTTCGGACAGACTATTTAACACTGAAGCTTTCTTT.

The CDR3 sequence: CATSDFRTSYNEQFF. Written as DNA, the CDR3 is TGTGCCACCAGTGATTTCCGGACTAGCTACAATGAGCAGTTCTTC. The V call is TRBV24-1, the J call TRBJ2-1, with TRBD2 identical over 7 bases. The V segment lost 1 base and the J segment 3 bases; nucleotides outside the gene matches: 2. Germline CDR1 and CDR2: KGHDR and SFDVKD. The CDR3 covers 15 residues.

The V call is TRBV11-2, the J call TRBJ1-6, with 7 bases fitting TRBD1. Trimming at V came to 5 bases and at J to 14 bases, leaving 15 bases not matched to a gene. The CDR3 covers 15 residues. From germline, CDR1 is SGHAT and CDR2 FQNNGV. The CDR3 reads CASSAPGQLQFTLHF. In DNA, the CDR3 is TGTGCCAGCAGCGCCCCGGGACAGCTTCAATTCACCCTCCACTTT.

This clone was recorded a few times. CDR3 region: CASSLGRDYEQYF. The CDR3 nucleotides read TGTGCCAGCAGCTTAGGGCGCGACTACGAGCAGTACTTC. This rearrangement joins TRBV5-5 to TRBJ2-7; D gene uncertain. Trimming shortened V by 2 bases and J by 3 bases, and 9 bases separated the two germline ends. The CDR3 has 13 amino acids. Germline V gene lookup returns CDR1 SGHKS and CDR2 YYEKEE (reference sequence).

In DNA, the CDR3 is TGTGCCAGCTCACCACAGGGGAGTGAAAAACTGTTTTTT. Protein product: CASSPQGSEKLFF. The chain recombines TRBV18 with TRBJ1-4; D may be TRBD1 (5 bases). In germline, CDR1 is KGHSH, CDR2 LQKENI. The length of the CDR3 is 13 residues. V was pared by 1 base and J by 7 bases, with 7 bases between.